The 3 T cell receptor beta chains listed next were all sequenced from one sample in a study of tumor and adjacent non-tumor tissue in lung cancer. A modified ARM-PCR protocol with three rounds of nested PCR amplified TCRbeta. In TCRdb, the multiplex PCR reads were re-called with MiXCR into one record per CDR3 protein. The repertoire holds 81,000 or so distinct CDR3 sequences, with about four fifths as singletons. No cell sorting was done before RNA was extracted from the tissue. More than 3 cm separated this lung sample from the edge of the tumor. Material for sequencing was distant non-tumor lung tissue. The receptor set was obtained from a man aged 55-75 years with non-small cell lung cancer.

A word on this clonotype: A much larger clone lies one base from this, so it may be a read error. The rearrangement links TRBV20-1 to TRBJ1-3; D not resolved. V lost 3 bases and J lost 3, with 9 bases in between. Per the germline V gene, CDR1 is DFQATT and CDR2 is SNEGSKA (reference sequence). The CDR3 spans 13 residues. In DNA, the CDR3 is TGCAGTGCTAGTTTCCAGGTTGGAAACACCATATATTTT. Its protein product is CSASFQVGNTIYF.

This clonotype was observed once. V is TRBV6-2 or TRBV6-3 and J is TRBJ1-5, with TRBD1 as a possible D gene (5 bases). Germline values: CDR1 MNHEY, CDR2 SVGEGT. The CDR3 loop spans 14 amino acids. The CDR3, as DNA: TGTGACGGCAGTTACTCGGTAGGGACTCAGCCCCAGCATTTT. Translating it yields CDGSYSVGTQPQHF.

Details on this clonotype: Because it lacks the conserved phenylalanine or tryptophan at the end, this CDR3 is likely a read error. This chain joins TRBV20-1 and TRBJ1-5; possibly TRBD1 for D (5 bases). The CDR3 contains 14 residues. In germline, CDR1 is DFQATT, CDR2 SNEGSKA (reference sequence). The CDR3 protein is CSAIGENSNQPQHY. In nucleotides, the CDR3 is TGTAGTGCTATAGGGGAAAATAGCAATCAGCCCCAGCATTAT.